Reported below is one T cell receptor beta chain. In the original processing: Amplified reference gene primers provided the basis for estimating nucleated cell counts. TCRdb's copy holds only in-frame clones and misses some; the assay was immunoSEQ multiplex PCR. V, J and clone size are those of that table, while D and trimming were read from the DNA. The sample lists about 200,000 clones; 80% were seen once. The data derive from a study of blood T cell repertoires in COVID-19. Study context: Sources were T cells, B-cell-depleted T cells, or PBMCs; the material itself was cDNA or gDNA.

V lost 7 bases and J lost 3, with 22 bases in between. From germline, CDR1 is SGHRS and CDR2 YFSETQ. The CDR3 contains 16 residues. The receptor's source is a woman between 40 and 50 years old with acute COVID-19. The chain links TRBV5-1 to TRBJ2-5; the D gene is possibly TRBD1 (6 bases). The sequenced sample consisted of PBMCs or T cells enriched from blood (not recorded which). The CDR3, as DNA: TGCGCCAGCGGAACAGGGCTTCTGAATGCCGAAGAGACCCAGTACTTC. This codes for CASGTGLLNAEETQYF.